This T cell receptor (beta chain) comes out of a study of T cell repertoires in cytomegalovirus infection. Study observations and caveats: CMV carriers having the relevant HLA were flagged by cumulative public TCR beta family frequency.

MiXCR, run by TCRdb on the reads, gives a single entry per CDR3 protein. The sample has 150,000 to 200,000 distinct CDR3 sequences, under 25% seen once; the top ten hold around 2.7%. This clonotype was observed a few times. The antigen is undetermined. The CDR3 length is 14 residues. Germline CDR1 and CDR2: WSHSY and SAAADI. The V and J ends lost 8 bases and 1 base, in that order; junction bases with no gene match: 5. The source of this sequence is a human donor in good health (CMV status not recorded). Some clones in this sample may be carry-over from other donors' samples. Sequencing used PBMCs. The rearrangement links TRBV10-2 to TRBJ2-7, with 10 bases lining up with TRBD2. CDR3 protein: CASFPSGGSYEQYF. CDR3 coding DNA: TGCGCCAGCTTTCCTAGCGGGGGTTCCTACGAGCAGTACTTC.